The 14 T cell receptor beta chains presented below share a single source sample, sequenced in a study of blood T cell repertoires in COVID-19. Sequencing used immunoSEQ multiplex PCR; TCRdb keeps in-frame clones, though not all of them. The sample shows more than 60,000 clones, roughly four fifths of them seen only once. The sample taken for sequencing was peripheral blood. Receptors originate from a man aged 60 to 69 with acute or convalescent COVID-19.

The chain links TRBV5-1 to TRBJ2-7; D may be TRBD1 (5 bases). Per the germline V gene, CDR1 is SGHRS and CDR2 is YFSETQ. The V end lost 0 bases, the J end lost 6 bases, and 16 bases lay between the germline ends. This CDR3 contains 15 residues. The DNA for the CDR3 is TGCGCCAGCAGCTTGGAAGGGGATTCGAGAGGCGAGCAGTACTTC. Translation gives CASSLEGDSRGEQYF.

The chain has TRBV4-1 and TRBJ1-5; tentative D call: TRBD1 (6 bases). This CDR3 spans 13 amino acids. Germline V lookup: CDR1 MGHRA, CDR2 YSYEKL. The ends were cut back, 4 bases at V and 7 bases at J, with 11 bases in the middle. The CDR3 coding sequence is TGCGCCAGCAGCCTCACAGGGTTGCAGCCCCAGCATTTT. It translates to CASSLTGLQPQHF.

The chain links TRBV7-2 to TRBJ1-4; 9 bases map to TRBD1. The J segment lost 8 bases and the V segment lost 3 bases, leaving 10 bases of the junction unmatched. The CDR3 sequence is 16 residues long. Germline CDR1 and CDR2: SGHTA and FQGNSA. For the CDR3, the DNA is TGTGCCAGCAGCTTTACCCCCGGGACAGGGTCCGAAAAACTGTTTTTT. As protein: CASSFTPGTGSEKLFF.

The CDR3 DNA sequence: TGTGCCAGCAGCCAGGCAGGGACTAACTATGGCTACACCTTC. Translated, it gives CASSQAGTNYGYTF. J is TRBJ1-2 and V is TRBV3-1 (or the pseudogene TRBV3-2), with D possibly matching TRBD1 (5 bases). V lost 3 bases, J lost 0 bases, and 8 bases lay in between. Germline CDR1 LGHDT, CDR2 YNNKEL (reference sequence). CDR3 size: 14 residues.

The chain employs TRBV25-1 and TRBJ1-4; TRBD1 aligns across 9 bases. CDR3 length: 17 amino acids. With 5 bases clipped from V and 0 bases from J, the junction kept 7 bases outside the gene matches. Looked up from germline, CDR1 is MGHDK and CDR2 is SYGVNS. CDR3 region: CASSTRQGEATNEKLFF. CDR3 sequence (DNA): TGTGCCAGCAGTACACGACAGGGGGAAGCAACTAATGAAAAACTGTTTTTT.

This chain links TRBV4-1 with TRBJ1-2; 7 positions match TRBD1. The CDR3 has 12 residues. The V gene end was trimmed by 2 bases and the J gene end by 12 bases; junction bases not matched to a gene: 6. Germline assignment: CDR1 MGHRA and CDR2 YSYEKL. Written as DNA, the CDR3 is TGCGCCAGCAGCCAATCGGGACAGTTCCACACCTTC. Encoded protein: CASSQSGQFHTF.

J is TRBJ1-2 and V is TRBV11-2; D gene ambiguous. V shed 5 bases and J shed 6 bases, with 25 bases lying between them. The CDR3 has 17 amino acids. The germline CDR1 and CDR2 sequences are SGHAT and FQNNGV. CDR3 sequence (DNA): TGTGCCAGCAGCGCTCCGACGGCTCGGAGGCGGTCCCATGGCTACACCTTC. Encoded protein: CASSAPTARRRSHGYTF.

The V gene is TRBV18, the J gene TRBJ1-6; D is undetermined. CDR1 is KGHSH, CDR2 LQKENI, per germline. The CDR3 runs 13 residues. V lost 5 bases to trimming and J lost 7 bases, with 9 bases between them. CDR3 protein: CASSGEKNSPLHF. As DNA, the CDR3 is TGTGCCAGCTCAGGGGAGAAAAATTCACCCCTCCACTTT.

The chain employs TRBV9 and TRBJ2-5; 11 nucleotides align to TRBD2. The V segment lost 5 bases and the J segment 2 bases; nucleotides outside the gene matches: 8. The CDR3 loop spans 16 amino acids. Germline values: CDR1 SGDLS, CDR2 YYNGEE. CDR3 amino acids: CASSSTVAGGQETQYF. CDR3 DNA: TGTGCCAGCAGTTCCACTGTAGCGGGGGGGCAAGAGACCCAGTACTTC.

CDR3 DNA: TGCAGCGGGAGGTGGGACTATGGCTACACCTTC. It encodes CSGRWDYGYTF. V and J are TRBV29-1 and TRBJ1-2; D not certain. This CDR3 is 11 amino acids long. Trimming took off 7 bases at V and 3 bases at J, with 9 bases between the two ends. Per germline, CDR1 SQVTM and CDR2 ANQGSEA.

This chain joins TRBV5-1 and TRBJ2-7; D perhaps matches TRBD2 (5 bases). The CDR3 runs to 14 residues. V was shortened by 5 bases and J by 4 bases, with 16 bases between the two germline ends. Germline V gives CDR1 SGHRS, CDR2 YFSETQ. The CDR3 protein is CASRVEPRDYEQYF. CDR3 nucleotide sequence: TGCGCCAGCAGGGTAGAACCCCGGGATTACGAGCAGTACTTC.

This chain joins TRBV24-1 and TRBJ2-1, with D tentatively TRBD2 (6 bases). Germline V CDR1 and CDR2: KGHDR, SFDVKD. V lost 1 base, J lost 7 bases, and 19 bases lay in between. This CDR3 has 17 amino acids. The CDR3 coding sequence is TGTGCCACCAGTGATTTTTACGGAGTGTCCGGGGGTAATGAGCAGTTCTTC. Translating it yields CATSDFYGVSGGNEQFF.

The chain carries TRBV5-1 and TRBJ2-7; 8 bases match TRBD1. There are 14 residues in the CDR3. V lost 4 bases and J lost 4; bases outside the gene matches: 7. Germline loops: CDR1 SGHRS, CDR2 YFSETQ. CDR3 bases: TGCGCCAGCAGCCCAGGGGGCGGAGGTTACGAGCAGTACTTC. The encoded protein is CASSPGGGGYEQYF.

The chain joins TRBV19 to TRBJ2-3; D is ambiguous. The CDR3 spans 11 residues. Trimming removed 7 bases at V and 0 bases at J, with 2 bases between. Germline CDR1 and CDR2: LNHDA and SQIVND (reference sequence). The DNA for the CDR3 is TGTGCCAGTACTAGCACAGATACGCAGTATTTT. Translating gives CASTSTDTQYF.